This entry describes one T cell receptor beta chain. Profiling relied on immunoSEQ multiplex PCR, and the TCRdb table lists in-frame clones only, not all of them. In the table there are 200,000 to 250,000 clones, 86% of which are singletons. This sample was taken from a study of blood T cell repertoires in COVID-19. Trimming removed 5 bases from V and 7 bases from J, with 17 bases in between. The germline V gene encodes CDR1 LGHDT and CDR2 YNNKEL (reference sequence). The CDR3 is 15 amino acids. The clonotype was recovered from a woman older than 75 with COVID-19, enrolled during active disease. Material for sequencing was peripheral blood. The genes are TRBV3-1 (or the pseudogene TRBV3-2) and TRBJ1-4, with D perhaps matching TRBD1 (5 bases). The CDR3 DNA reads TGTGCCAGCAGCTTTACGAGAACCGGGGGTGAAAAACTGTTTTTT. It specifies CASSFTRTGGEKLFF.